This T cell receptor beta chain was captured in a study of T and B cells in COVID-19 patients (dated by TCRdb to between 2020 and 2021). As for the study more broadly: Using TRB and IGH repertoire sequencing of peripheral blood, the study characterized adaptive immunity in COVID-19 patients who had active infection or had recovered. Over 8 million TCR sequences were analysed in a TCR and BCR sequence repository that covered over 35 patients and under 75 time points. The recovered cohort had a median age of roughly 33 years, compared with 65 to 80 years in the active-infection cohort. A recovered cohort comprised 19 patients contributing roughly 21 samples, mostly after mild to moderate COVID-19 managed as outpatients. As many as 9 follow-up blood samples were taken per patient, and some of the samples covered different disease stages within the same individual. An age-matched reference group of about 40 healthy donors negative for COVID-19 antibodies was used as the comparison for repertoire analyses. Comorbidities linked to unfavorable COVID-19 outcome were present in about 90% of the 20 patients in the active-infection cohort. Of the approximately 20 patients in the active-infection cohort, about a dozen were critically ill and needed mechanical ventilation or ECMO. Two patients belonged to both the recovered and active cohorts because samples were available from active disease and after recovery.

CDR1 MGHRA and CDR2 YSYEKL were looked up in the germline V gene. Spanning cysteine to phenylalanine, the CDR3 consists of 14 amino acids. The only DNA kept is the CDR3, 42 bases in frame from the first base. V lost 1 base and J lost 5 bases; the stretch between them is 11 bases long. TRB repertoires were amplified from 250-500 ng of genomic DNA extracted from blood. About this clonotype itself: Its antigen is still unknown. No qualities accompany the bases; no much larger clone lies one base away.

Results and caveats for the whole study, not just this receptor: It was stated that prospective validation of the reported TCR clusters was required before the clusters could be put to clinical use. Specific T cell subsets (CD4+/Treg/CD8+) and sorted SARS-CoV-2-responsive or tetramer+ T cells had not yet been sequenced, with those experiments still ongoing. TRBV/TRBJ gene usage was reported as strongly skewed in patients with COVID-19. Blood samples obtained from mildly ill patients during symptoms, as well as early samples obtained from severe cases, were available only in scarce numbers. During active COVID-19 the TRB repertoires were highly clonal, but at recovery diversity and richness rose above the levels seen in healthy donors. The size of the cohort was considered insufficient for assessing HLA contributions to COVID-19 susceptibility or severity. The recovered cohort had 2,331 exclusive TCR clusters, including 31 low-pGen clusters.

TCRdb lists the instrument as Illumina MiSeq. TRB rearrangements were amplified by multiplex PCR with BIOMED2 TRB-A/B primer pools. Illumina-compatible adapters and 7-nucleotide sample barcodes were attached to the amplicons in two consecutive PCRs. Phusion HS II polymerase was used for all library PCRs. The amplicons were purified from gel with the NucleoSpin Gel and PCR Clean-up kit, measured on Qubit, and then pooled at approximately 3.8 nM. Before Illumina next-generation sequencing, the quality of the amplicon pool was assessed on an Agilent 2100 Bioanalyzer. The study's own analysis went as follows. TRB rearrangements were annotated with MiXCR 3.0.8 using the default MiXCR reference library. Non-productive reads and sequences with fewer than 2 reads were excluded, and each unique CDR3 nucleotide sequence counted as one clone. R 3.5.1 was used to calculate clonality, diversity, richness and V-J gene usage. GLIPH2 was used for TCR clustering by CDR3 similarity, and generation probabilities were calculated by OLGA. Only GLIPH2 clusters with at least four unique TCR clonotypes present in at least three individuals were retained. TCRdb itself trimmed the public reads at Q25 with fastp, ran MiXCR and retained productive beta chains. Identical CDR3 proteins give one entry, which carries the most common genes and DNA. TCRdb assigned the V and J calls; the authors' analysis was not used. This sample lists under 20,000 distinct CDR3 sequences; around 30% were detected once. The leading ten clones occupy 4.5% of the sample.

This sequence originates from a human donor who had recovered from COVID-19. The sequenced sample was blood. The rearrangement combines TRBV4-1 with TRBJ2-5, and perhaps TRBD2 as D gene, on 6 matching bases. CDR3 sequence: CASSQVSGRETQYF. At the DNA level, the sequence is TGCGCCAGCAGCCAAGTTAGCGGTAGGGAGACCCAGTACTTC.